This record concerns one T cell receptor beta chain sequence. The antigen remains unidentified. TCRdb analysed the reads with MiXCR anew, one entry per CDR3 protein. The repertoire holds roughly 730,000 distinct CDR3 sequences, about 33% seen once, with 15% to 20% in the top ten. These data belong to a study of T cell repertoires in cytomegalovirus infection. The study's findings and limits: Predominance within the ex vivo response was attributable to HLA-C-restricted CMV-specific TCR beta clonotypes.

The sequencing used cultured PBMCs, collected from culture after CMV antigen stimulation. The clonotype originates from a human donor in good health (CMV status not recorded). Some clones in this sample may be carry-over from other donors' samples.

The CDR3: CASSIGRLAGEETQYF. As DNA, the CDR3 is TGTGCCAGTAGTATCGGGCGACTAGCGGGGGAAGAGACCCAGTACTTC. V and J are TRBV19 and TRBJ2-5; 12 nucleotides match TRBD2. The CDR3 totals 16 residues. Per the germline V gene, CDR1 is LNHDA and CDR2 is SQIVND (reference sequence). The V segment lost 3 bases and the J segment 3 bases; nucleotides outside the gene matches: 5.